Each of the 13 T cell receptor beta chains below was sequenced from the same sample in a study of somatic mutations in cytotoxic T cells in rheumatoid arthritis (dated by TCRdb to 2015 to 2018). Library preparation used the immunoSEQ multiplex PCR assay. TCRdb's version of the immuneACCESS table is confined to in-frame rearrangements and falls short of the full clone set. An unresolved V gene accounts for under half of the shortfall where checked; the remainder is of unknown origin. Across this sample there are under 5,000 clones, with around nine tenths seen only once. 30% to 40% of the sample lies in the top ten. The specimen was CD8+ T cells sorted from blood. The receptor set was obtained from a woman between 45 and 60 years old with rheumatoid arthritis.

The rearrangement joins TRBV5-6 to TRBJ2-1, with D perhaps TRBD2 (6 bases). Germline CDR1 reads SGHDT; CDR2 reads YYEEEE. The CDR3 has 15 amino acids. The V end was cut by 0 bases, the J end by 4 bases, with 11 bases between. The CDR3 DNA reads TGTGCCAGCAGCTTGGCCGGGGGTTATTACAATGAGCAGTTCTTC. Its protein is CASSLAGGYYNEQFF.

V is TRBV4-1 and J is TRBJ2-3; 9 positions match TRBD1. The CDR3 loop spans 12 amino acids. Germline V gives CDR1 MGHRA, CDR2 YSYEKL. The J segment lost 9 bases and the V segment lost 4 bases, leaving 2 bases of the junction unmatched. The CDR3 loop reads CASSPGQGTQYF. The CDR3 DNA reads as TGCGCCAGCAGCCCCGGACAGGGGACGCAGTATTTT.

V is TRBV7-6 and J is TRBJ1-4; possible D gene TRBD1, 5 bases. The CDR3 covers 15 residues. Germline V gene data show CDR1 as SGHVS and CDR2 as FNYEAQ. The V end was cut by 5 bases, the J end by 1 base, with 11 bases between. Written as DNA, the CDR3 is TGTGCCAGCAGCCTAACGGGGGGAACTAATGAAAAACTGTTTTTT. Protein: CASSLTGGTNEKLFF. Full variable domain (missing parts from reference TRBV7-6 and TRBJ1-4): GAGVSQSPRYKVTKRGQDVALRCDPISGHVSLYWYRQALGQGPEFLTYFNYEAQQDKSGLPNDRFSAERPEGSISTLTIQRTEQRDSAMYRCASSLTGGTNEKLFFGSGTQLSVL.

The genes are TRBV11-2 and TRBJ2-1; TRBD2 matches at 10 bases. CDR3 length equals 15 residues. Trimming cost V 4 bases and J 3 bases; bases outside gene matches: 3. CDR1 SGHAT and CDR2 FQNNGV come from the germline V gene. CDR3 sequence reads: CASSYSGGYYNEQFF. The DNA for the CDR3 is TGTGCCAGCAGCTATAGCGGGGGGTACTACAATGAGCAGTTCTTC.

In the case of this clone: A read error may account for a junction end that differs from germline. Other DNA sequences in the same sample also yield this CDR3. This chain uses TRBV18 with TRBJ1-6, with TRBD1 identical over 7 bases. CDR3 length equals 16 residues. CDR1 KGHSH and CDR2 LQKENI come from the germline V gene. For the CDR3, the DNA is TGTGCCAGCTCACCGTGGGACAGCTCCTATAATTCCCCCCTCCACTTT. Translating gives CASSPWDSSYNSPLHF.

This clone showed up just once. The CDR3 nucleotides read TGCGCCAGCAGCCCACAGACAACTAATGAAAAACTGTTTTTT. It codes for CASSPQTTNEKLFF. This sequence joins TRBV4-1 and TRBJ1-4; D is uncertain. Germline V gene lookup returns CDR1 MGHRA and CDR2 YSYEKL. The V and J ends lost 4 bases and 0 bases respectively, with 6 bases between them. The CDR3 is made up of 14 amino acids.

The rearrangement joins TRBV23-1 to TRBJ1-5; 10 nucleotides line up with TRBD1. TRBV23-1 is flagged as an ORF with uncertain function. This CDR3 is 17 amino acids long. V shed 0 bases, J shed 3 bases, and the junction held 5 bases outside the gene matches. The CDR3 loop is CASSQSGDRGNNQPQHF. Here the CDR3 DNA reads TGCGCCAGCAGTCAATCTGGGGACAGGGGAAACAATCAGCCCCAGCATTTT.

The chain joins TRBV13 to TRBJ2-1, with TRBD2 matching over 10 bases. The CDR3 spans 15 residues. The ends lost 5 bases at V and 8 bases at J; junction bases unmatched: 9. The germline CDR1 and CDR2 sequences are PRHDT and FYEKMQ (reference sequence). CDR3 bases: TGTGCCAGCAGCGCCCAGGGACTAGCGAATGATGAGCAGTTCTTC. Encoded protein: CASSAQGLANDEQFF.

This chain links TRBV19 with TRBJ1-1; D gene uncertain. Germline assignment: CDR1 LNHDA and CDR2 SQIVND (reference sequence). CDR3 length: 13 amino acids. V lost 9 bases to trimming and J lost 3 bases, with 14 bases between them. This CDR3 reads CASGWTGDTEAFF. The DNA of the CDR3 is TGTGCCAGCGGATGGACTGGGGACACTGAAGCTTTCTTT.

V gene TRBV5-4 combines with J gene TRBJ1-1, with D unclear. The CDR3 runs 11 residues. V gave up 0 bases and J gave up 5 bases, with 2 bases separating them. CDR1 is SGHNT, CDR2 YYREEE, per germline (reference sequence). This CDR3 is CASSLATEAFF. CDR3 DNA sequence: TGTGCCAGCAGCTTGGCGACTGAAGCTTTCTTT.

V usage is TRBV4-2 and J usage is TRBJ1-5, with 7 bases lining up with TRBD1. CDR1 and CDR2 (germline): LGHNA, YNFKEQ. The V gene end was trimmed by 2 bases and the J gene end by 2 bases; junction bases not matched to a gene: 3. The CDR3 runs 15 residues. The CDR3 here is CASSQTGTGNQPQHF. Here the CDR3 DNA reads TGTGCCAGCAGCCAAACCGGGACAGGCAATCAGCCCCAGCATTTT.

This chain joins TRBV6-6 and TRBJ2-1, with D possibly matching TRBD2 (5 bases). The CDR3 is 15 amino acids. Trimming left V 0 bases short and J 4 bases short, with 10 bases between. Germline CDR1 is MNHNY and CDR2 is SVGAGI (reference sequence). CDR3 in amino acids: CASSYSRGLYNEQFF. Written as DNA, the CDR3 is TGTGCCAGCAGTTACTCTCGGGGTCTTTACAATGAGCAGTTCTTC.

This rearrangement joins TRBV9 to TRBJ1-2; tentatively, D is TRBD1 (5 bases). CDR3 length equals 15 residues. Trimming removed 4 bases at V and 2 bases at J, with 15 bases between. Germline V gene data show CDR1 as SGDLS and CDR2 as YYNGEE. Here the CDR3 reads CASSLPGGGNYGYTF. The CDR3 coding sequence is TGTGCCAGCAGCCTTCCTGGGGGGGGGAACTATGGCTACACCTTC.